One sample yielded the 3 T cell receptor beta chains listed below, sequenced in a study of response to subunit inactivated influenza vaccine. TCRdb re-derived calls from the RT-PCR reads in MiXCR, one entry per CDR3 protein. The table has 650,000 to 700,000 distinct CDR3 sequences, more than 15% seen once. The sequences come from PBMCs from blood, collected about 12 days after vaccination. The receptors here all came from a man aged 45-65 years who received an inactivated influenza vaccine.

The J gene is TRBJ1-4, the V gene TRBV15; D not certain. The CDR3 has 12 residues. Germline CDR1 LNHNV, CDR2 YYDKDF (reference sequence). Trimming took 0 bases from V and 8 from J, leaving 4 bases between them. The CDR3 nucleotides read TGTGCCACCAGCAGAGATGGGGAAAAACTGTTTTTT. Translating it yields CATSRDGEKLFF.

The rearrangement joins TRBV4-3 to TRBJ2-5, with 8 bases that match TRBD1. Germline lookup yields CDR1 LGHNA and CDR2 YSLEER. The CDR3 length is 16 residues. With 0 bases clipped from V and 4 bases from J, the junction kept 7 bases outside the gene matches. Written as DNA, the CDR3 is TGCGCCAGCAGCCAAGAGTACAGGGGGAAGGGAGAGACCCAGTACTTC. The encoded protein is CASSQEYRGKGETQYF.

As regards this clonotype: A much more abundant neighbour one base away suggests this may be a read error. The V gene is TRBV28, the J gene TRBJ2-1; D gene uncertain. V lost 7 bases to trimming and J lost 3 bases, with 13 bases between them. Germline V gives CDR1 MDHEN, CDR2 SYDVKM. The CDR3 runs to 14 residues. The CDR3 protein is CASTSLWDYNEQFF. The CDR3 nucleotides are TGTGCCAGCACCAGTCTCTGGGACTACAATGAGCAGTTCTTC.